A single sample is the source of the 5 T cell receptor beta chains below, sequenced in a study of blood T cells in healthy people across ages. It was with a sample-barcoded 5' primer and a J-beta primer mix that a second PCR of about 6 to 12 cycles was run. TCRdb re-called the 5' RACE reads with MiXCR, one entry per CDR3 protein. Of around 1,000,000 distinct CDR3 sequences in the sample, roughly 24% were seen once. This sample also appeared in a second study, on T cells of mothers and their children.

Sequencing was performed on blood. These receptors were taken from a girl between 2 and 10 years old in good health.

The CDR3 DNA reads TGTGCCAGCAGTTGGCTGGATCAGCCCCAGCATTTT. Translated: CASSWLDQPQHF. The chain couples TRBV6-2 or TRBV6-3 to TRBJ1-5, with no clear D. Germline V gene sequence: CDR1 MNHEY, CDR2 SVGEGT. The CDR3 runs 12 residues. Trimming cost V 4 bases and J 5 bases, with 6 bases left between them.

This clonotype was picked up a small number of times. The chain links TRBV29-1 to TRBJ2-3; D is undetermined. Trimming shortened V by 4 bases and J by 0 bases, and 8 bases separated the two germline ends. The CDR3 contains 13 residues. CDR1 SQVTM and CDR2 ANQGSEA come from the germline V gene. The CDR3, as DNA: TGCAGCGTTGCCTATCCTAGCACAGATACGCAGTATTTT. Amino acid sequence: CSVAYPSTDTQYF.

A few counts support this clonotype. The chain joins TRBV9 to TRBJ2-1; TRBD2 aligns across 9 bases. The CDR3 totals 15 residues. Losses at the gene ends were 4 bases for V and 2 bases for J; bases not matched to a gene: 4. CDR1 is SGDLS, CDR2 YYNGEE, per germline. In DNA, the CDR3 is TGTGCCAGCAGCACTTTAGCGGGGGCCTACAATGAGCAGTTCTTC. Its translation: CASSTLAGAYNEQFF. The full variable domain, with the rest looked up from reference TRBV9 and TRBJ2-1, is DSGVTQTPKHLITATGQRVTLRCSPRSGDLSVYWYQQSLDQGLQFLIQYYNGEERAKGNILERFSAQQFPDLHSELNLSSLELGDSALYFCASSTLAGAYNEQFFGPGTRLTVL.

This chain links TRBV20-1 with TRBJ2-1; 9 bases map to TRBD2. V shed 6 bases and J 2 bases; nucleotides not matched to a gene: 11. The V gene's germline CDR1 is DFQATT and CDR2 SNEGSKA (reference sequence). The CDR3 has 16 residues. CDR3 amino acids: CSAGSPSGMPYNEQFF. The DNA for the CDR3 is TGCAGTGCAGGAAGTCCTAGCGGGATGCCCTACAATGAGCAGTTCTTC.

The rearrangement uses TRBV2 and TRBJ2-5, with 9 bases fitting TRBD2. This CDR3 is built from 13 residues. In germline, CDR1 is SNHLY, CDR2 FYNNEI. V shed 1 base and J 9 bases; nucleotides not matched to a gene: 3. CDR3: CASSEGRGGAQYF. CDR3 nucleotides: TGTGCCAGCAGTGAAGGGCGGGGGGGCGCCCAGTACTTC.